The rows below give T cell receptor beta chains drawn from one sample of a study of T cell repertoires in cytomegalovirus infection. One entry per CDR3 protein results from TCRdb running MiXCR on the reads. Altogether more than 150,000 distinct CDR3 sequences are present, roughly 27% being singletons, with the ten largest covering approximately 30%. The material sequenced was PBMCs. The receptors derive from a human donor in good health (CMV status not recorded). Some clones in this sample may be carry-over from other donors' samples. Both conserved end residues are part of each CDR3. The D gene is left open where the match is weak. Clone size is shown for a subset of rows, as once, few, many or a class of expanded clone.

d_gene	v_gene	j_gene	abundance	CDR3aa	CDR3nt
TRBD2	TRBV4-3	TRBJ2-1	-	CASSQAARGGHNEQFF	TGCGCCAGCAGCCAAGCTGCGCGGGGGGGTCACAATGAGCAGTTCTTC
-	TRBV12-3/TRBV12-4	TRBJ2-5	few	CASSGGPEETQYF	TGTGCCAGCAGTGGGGGGCCAGAGGAGACCCAGTACTTC
-	TRBV7-2	TRBJ1-1	many	CASSLDSWNTEAFF	TGTGCCAGCAGCTTGGACTCATGGAACACTGAAGCTTTCTTT
-	TRBV5-1	TRBJ1-1	few	CASRAGPTVNTEAFF	TGCGCCAGCAGAGCGGGTCCGACTGTGAACACTGAAGCTTTCTTT
-	TRBV6-1	TRBJ1-1	many	CASSEALAGWGRSTEAFF	TGTGCCAGCAGTGAAGCGCTGGCAGGGTGGGGTAGGAGCACTGAAGCTTTCTTT
-	TRBV7-8	TRBJ1-3	many	CASSLGRGNTIYF	TGTGCCAGCAGCTTAGGCCGGGGAAACACCATATATTTT
TRBD1	TRBV6-2/TRBV6-3	TRBJ1-5	-	CASSFRTGASNQPQHF	TGTGCCAGCAGTTTTCGGACAGGGGCCAGTAATCAGCCCCAGCATTTT
TRBD2	TRBV6-8	TRBJ2-3	-	CASRRTSGGLPDTQYF	TGTGCCAGCAGGCGGACTAGCGGGGGGCTGCCAGATACGCAGTATTTT
-	TRBV29-1	TRBJ1-2	-	CSVSPSLRGTYGYTF	TGCAGCGTTTCTCCCTCTCTGAGGGGAACCTATGGCTACACCTTC
-	TRBV7-8	TRBJ2-3	-	CASSLESRGGTDTQYF	TGTGCCAGCAGCTTAGAGTCAAGGGGAGGAACAGATACGCAGTATTTT
TRBD1	TRBV7-2	TRBJ1-2	many	CASRIGTGTGYTF	TGTGCCAGCAGGATCGGGACAGGGACCGGCTACACCTTC
-	TRBV7-9	TRBJ1-2	few	CASTLLQGPYGYTF	TGTGCCAGCACCTTACTCCAGGGCCCCTATGGCTACACCTTC
-	TRBV7-9	TRBJ2-2	-	CASSLGQGVTGELFF	TGTGCCAGCAGCTTAGGGCAGGGAGTGACCGGGGAGCTGTTTTTT
-	TRBV6-5	TRBJ2-2	-	CASLRGWNTGELFF	TGTGCCAGCCTCAGAGGTTGGAACACCGGGGAGCTGTTTTTT
-	TRBV7-2	TRBJ2-2	many	CASSLNRDTGELFF	TGTGCCAGCAGCCTGAACAGGGACACCGGGGAGCTGTTTTTT
-	TRBV12-3/TRBV12-4	TRBJ1-5	-	CASSPNRVWPQHF	TGTGCCAGCAGTCCCAACAGGGTATGGCCCCAGCATTTT
TRBD1	TRBV19	TRBJ2-3	-	CASSMTGSTDTQYF	TGTGCCAGTAGTATGACAGGGTCCACAGATACGCAGTATTTT
TRBD2	TRBV6-6	TRBJ2-3	few	CASSRGVPRTDTQYF	TGTGCCAGCAGCCGGGGGGTCCCCCGCACAGATACGCAGTATTTT
TRBD1	TRBV12-3/TRBV12-4	TRBJ1-4	few	CASSARQGQIEKLFF	TGTGCCAGCAGTGCCAGACAGGGGCAGATTGAAAAACTGTTTTTT
-	TRBV19	TRBJ2-2	-	CASRGRQPNTGELFF	TGTGCCAGTAGGGGGCGCCAGCCGAACACCGGGGAGCTGTTTTTT
-	TRBV23-1	TRBJ2-1	-	CASSRDLSNEQCF	TGCGCCAGCAGTCGGGACTTAAGCAATGAGCAGTGCTTC
TRBD1	TRBV29-1	TRBJ1-2	-	CSAPGQGMVGYTF	TGCAGCGCCCCGGGACAGGGTATGGTTGGCTACACCTTC
TRBD1	TRBV30	TRBJ1-1	few	CAWSGGTANTEAFF	TGTGCCTGGAGTGGCGGGACAGCGAACACTGAAGCTTTCTTT
TRBD1	TRBV20-1	TRBJ1-1	many	CSAPTGGGLMNTEAFF	TGCAGTGCTCCAACAGGGGGGGGTCTCATGAACACTGAAGCTTTCTTT
-	TRBV7-2	TRBJ1-5	-	CASSLEGGRNQPQHF	TGTGCCAGCAGCTTAGAGGGGGGGCGGAATCAGCCCCAGCATTTT
-	TRBV20-1	TRBJ1-6	few	CSARGSTVSYNSPLHF	TGCAGTGCTAGAGGGTCCACGGTCTCCTATAATTCACCCCTCCACTTT
-	TRBV14	TRBJ1-2	few	CASSQVGGVINYGYTF	TGTGCCAGCAGCCAAGTCGGCGGAGTTATTAACTATGGCTACACCTTC
-	TRBV12-3/TRBV12-4	TRBJ2-5	once	CASSLLHGGRRGETQYF	TGTGCCAGCAGTCTCCTTCACGGAGGAAGGCGTGGGGAGACCCAGTACTTC
-	TRBV12-3/TRBV12-4	TRBJ2-7	-	CASTVSYYSYEQYF	TGTGCCAGCACTGTCTCGTACTACTCCTACGAGCAGTACTTC
-	TRBV7-2	TRBJ1-5	many	CASSWRGGNQPQHF	TGTGCCAGCAGCTGGAGAGGGGGCAATCAGCCCCAGCATTTT
-	TRBV6-5	TRBJ1-2	-	CASWEGGYTF	TGTGCCAGCTGGGAGGGCGGCTACACCTTC
-	TRBV6-5	TRBJ1-1	-	CASSYSRGAAEAFF	TGTGCCAGCAGTTACTCTCGGGGGGCCGCTGAAGCTTTCTTT
TRBD2	TRBV4-2	TRBJ2-1	-	CASSLSTSGGANEQFF	TGTGCCAGCAGCCTTTCGACTAGCGGGGGGGCAAATGAGCAGTTCTTC
TRBD2	TRBV11-2	TRBJ2-3	few	CASSFTSGVDTQYF	TGTGCCAGCAGCTTTACTAGCGGGGTGGATACGCAGTATTTT
-	TRBV7-3	TRBJ1-1	-	CASSLTLNTEAFF	TGTGCCAGCAGCTTAACTTTGAACACTGAAGCTTTCTTT
-	TRBV30	TRBJ1-4	-	CACSASTNEKLFF	TGTGCCTGTTCAGCTTCAACTAATGAAAAACTGTTTTTT
TRBD1	TRBV7-8	TRBJ1-5	many	CASSPGDREGQPQHF	TGTGCCAGCAGCCCAGGCGACAGGGAGGGTCAGCCCCAGCATTTT
-	TRBV10-3	TRBJ2-7	few	CAISARGAYEQYF	TGTGCCATCAGTGCCAGGGGGGCCTACGAGCAGTACTTC
-	TRBV7-2	TRBJ1-2	-	CASSLAGDNYGYTF	TGTGCCAGCAGCTTAGCGGGGGATAACTATGGCTACACCTTC
-	TRBV11-2	TRBJ1-1	-	CASRLRNRTGGTEAFF	TGTGCCAGCAGATTGCGAAACAGGACGGGAGGCACTGAAGCTTTCTTT